The entry that follows covers one T cell receptor beta chain sequence. As originally analysed: Amplification of reference gene primers provided the estimated nucleated cell counts. This table comes from immunoSEQ multiplex PCR, and its TCRdb copy is limited to in-frame clones, with some not included. That table is the source of V, J and clone size, and D and trimming were worked out from the DNA. The data contain around 81,000 clones, approximately 91% of them singletons. The data were taken from a study of blood T cell repertoires in COVID-19. Across the study: Collection of acute and convalescent COVID-19 samples took place in the United States, Italy and Spain. PBMCs, B-cell-depleted T cells, or T cells provided the cDNA or gDNA that made up the material.

V gave up 2 bases and J gave up 3 bases; unmatched junction bases: 3. CDR3 size: 16 residues. Per germline, CDR1 KGHSH and CDR2 LQKENI. The rearrangement uses TRBV18 and TRBJ1-6, with TRBD1 matching 8 bases. The source of this sequence is a man in his 70s with acute or convalescent COVID-19. Material: peripheral blood. The CDR3 spells CASSPAGQGYNSPLHF. Written as DNA, the CDR3 is TGTGCCAGCTCACCAGCCGGACAGGGCTATAATTCACCCCTCCACTTT.